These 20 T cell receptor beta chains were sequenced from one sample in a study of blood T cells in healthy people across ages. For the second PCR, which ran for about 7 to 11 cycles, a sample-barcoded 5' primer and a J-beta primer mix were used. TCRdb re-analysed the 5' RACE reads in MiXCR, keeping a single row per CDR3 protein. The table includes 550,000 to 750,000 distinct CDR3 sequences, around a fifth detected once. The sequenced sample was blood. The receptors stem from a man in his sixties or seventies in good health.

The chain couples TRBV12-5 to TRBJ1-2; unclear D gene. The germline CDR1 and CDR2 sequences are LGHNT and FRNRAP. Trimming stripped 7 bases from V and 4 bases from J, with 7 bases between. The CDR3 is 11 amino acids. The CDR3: CASVSGYGYTF. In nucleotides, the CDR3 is TGTGCTAGTGTCTCGGGCTATGGCTACACCTTC.

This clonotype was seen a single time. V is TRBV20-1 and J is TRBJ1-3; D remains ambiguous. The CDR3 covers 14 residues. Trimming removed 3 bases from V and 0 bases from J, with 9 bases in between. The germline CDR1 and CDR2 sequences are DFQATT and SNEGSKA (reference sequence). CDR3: CSAREKSSGNTIYF. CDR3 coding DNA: TGCAGTGCTAGGGAAAAAAGCTCTGGAAACACCATATATTTT.

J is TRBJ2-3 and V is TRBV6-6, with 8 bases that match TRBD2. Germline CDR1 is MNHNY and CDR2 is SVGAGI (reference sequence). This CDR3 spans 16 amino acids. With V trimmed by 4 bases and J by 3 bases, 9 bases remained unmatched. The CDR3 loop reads CASSSPGTRGTDTQYF. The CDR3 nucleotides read TGTGCCAGCAGTTCACCCGGGACTAGGGGTACAGATACGCAGTATTTT.

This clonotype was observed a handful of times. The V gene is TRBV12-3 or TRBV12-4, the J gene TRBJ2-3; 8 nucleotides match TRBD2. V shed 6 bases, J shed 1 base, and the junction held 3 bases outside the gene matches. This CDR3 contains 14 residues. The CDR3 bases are TGTGCCAGCAGCCGAGCGGGGGGCACAGATACGCAGTATTTT. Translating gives CASSRAGGTDTQYF.

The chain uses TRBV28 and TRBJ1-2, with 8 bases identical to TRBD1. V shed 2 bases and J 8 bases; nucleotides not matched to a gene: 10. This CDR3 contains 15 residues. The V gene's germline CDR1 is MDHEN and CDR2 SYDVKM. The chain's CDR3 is CASSLGGTGFFGYTF. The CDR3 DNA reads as TGTGCCAGCAGTTTAGGGGGGACAGGTTTTTTCGGCTACACCTTC.

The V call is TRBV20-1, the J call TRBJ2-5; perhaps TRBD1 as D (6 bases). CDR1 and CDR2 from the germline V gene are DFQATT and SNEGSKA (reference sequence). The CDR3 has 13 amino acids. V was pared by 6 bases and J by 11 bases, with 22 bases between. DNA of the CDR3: TGCAGTGCCGCATTACAGGGAAGGAGAGAGCAGTACTTC. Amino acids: CSAALQGRREQYF.

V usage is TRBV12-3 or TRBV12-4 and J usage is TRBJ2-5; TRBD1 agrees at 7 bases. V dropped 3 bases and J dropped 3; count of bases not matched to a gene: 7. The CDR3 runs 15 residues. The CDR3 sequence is CASSLPQGIEETQYF. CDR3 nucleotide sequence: TGTGCCAGCAGTTTGCCACAGGGGATTGAAGAGACCCAGTACTTC.

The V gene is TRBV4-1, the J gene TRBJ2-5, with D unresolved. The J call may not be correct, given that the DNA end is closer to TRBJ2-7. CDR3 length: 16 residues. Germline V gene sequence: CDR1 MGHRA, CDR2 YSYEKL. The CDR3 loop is CASSQATQAPSYEQYF. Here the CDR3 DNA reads TGCGCCAGCAGCCAAGCTACGCAGGCCCCCTCCTACGAGCAGTACTTC.

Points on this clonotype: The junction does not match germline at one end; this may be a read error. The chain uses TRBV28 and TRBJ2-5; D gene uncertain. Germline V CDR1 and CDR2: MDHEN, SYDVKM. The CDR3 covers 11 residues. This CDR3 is CTSSLQETQYF. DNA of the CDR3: TGTACCAGCAGTCTCCAAGAGACCCAGTACTTC.

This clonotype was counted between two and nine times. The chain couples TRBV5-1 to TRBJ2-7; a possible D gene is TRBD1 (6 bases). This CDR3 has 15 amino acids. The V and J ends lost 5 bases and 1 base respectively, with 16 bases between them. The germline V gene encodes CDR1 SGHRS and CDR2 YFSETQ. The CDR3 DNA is TGCGCCAGCAGTCAGCGTGGGGGCCATTCCTACGAGCAGTACTTC. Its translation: CASSQRGGHSYEQYF. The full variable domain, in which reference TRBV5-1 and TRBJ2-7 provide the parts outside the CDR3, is KAGVTQTPRYLIKTRGQQVTLSCSPISGHRSVSWYQQTPGQGLQFLFEYFSETQRNKGNFPGRFSGRQFSNSRSEMNVSTLELGDSALYLCASSQRGGHSYEQYFGPGTRLTVT.

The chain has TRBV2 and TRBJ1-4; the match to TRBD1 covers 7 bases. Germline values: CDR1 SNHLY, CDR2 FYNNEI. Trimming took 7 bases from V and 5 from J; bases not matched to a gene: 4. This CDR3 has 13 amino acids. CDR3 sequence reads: CASIGQANEKLFF. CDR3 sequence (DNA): TGTGCCAGCATCGGACAGGCGAATGAAAAACTGTTTTTT.

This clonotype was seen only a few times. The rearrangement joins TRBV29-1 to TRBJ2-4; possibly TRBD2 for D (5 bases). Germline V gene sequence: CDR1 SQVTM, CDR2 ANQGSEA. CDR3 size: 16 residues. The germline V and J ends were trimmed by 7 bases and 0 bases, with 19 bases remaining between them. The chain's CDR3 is CSAIPAGGLAKNIQYF. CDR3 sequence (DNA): TGCAGCGCCATACCGGCGGGCGGGCTAGCCAAAAACATTCAGTACTTC.

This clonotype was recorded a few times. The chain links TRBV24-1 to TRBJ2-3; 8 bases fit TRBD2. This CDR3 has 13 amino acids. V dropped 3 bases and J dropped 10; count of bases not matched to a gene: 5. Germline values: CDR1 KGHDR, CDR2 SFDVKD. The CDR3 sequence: CATSDEREWAQYF. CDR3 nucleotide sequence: TGTGCCACCAGTGATGAGCGGGAGTGGGCGCAGTATTTT.

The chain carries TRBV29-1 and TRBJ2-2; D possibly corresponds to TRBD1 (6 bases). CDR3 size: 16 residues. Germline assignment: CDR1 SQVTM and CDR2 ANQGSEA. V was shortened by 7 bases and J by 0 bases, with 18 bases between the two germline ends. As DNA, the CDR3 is TGCAGCGAGTTTGGCAGGGGCTTTACGAACACCGGGGAGCTGTTTTTT. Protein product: CSEFGRGFTNTGELFF.

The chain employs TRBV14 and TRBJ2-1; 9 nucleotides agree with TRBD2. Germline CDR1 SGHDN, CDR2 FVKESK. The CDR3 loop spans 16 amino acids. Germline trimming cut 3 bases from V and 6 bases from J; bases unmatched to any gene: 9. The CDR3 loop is CASSQFGGRGPNEQFF. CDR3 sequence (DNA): TGTGCCAGCAGCCAGTTTGGCGGGAGGGGGCCCAATGAGCAGTTCTTC.

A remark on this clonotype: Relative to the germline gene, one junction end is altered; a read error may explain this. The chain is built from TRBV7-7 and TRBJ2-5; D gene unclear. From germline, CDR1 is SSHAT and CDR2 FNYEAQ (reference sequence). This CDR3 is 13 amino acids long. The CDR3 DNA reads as TGTGCTAGCAGCTCCGCCGGTTCGGAGACCCAGTACTTC. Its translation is CASSSAGSETQYF. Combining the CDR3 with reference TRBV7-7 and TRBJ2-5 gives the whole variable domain GAGVSQSPRYKVTKRGQDVTLRCDPISSHATLYWYQQALGQGPEFLTYFNYEAQPDKSGLPSDRFSAERPEGSISTLTIQRTEQRDSAMYRCASSSAGSETQYFGPGTRLLVL.

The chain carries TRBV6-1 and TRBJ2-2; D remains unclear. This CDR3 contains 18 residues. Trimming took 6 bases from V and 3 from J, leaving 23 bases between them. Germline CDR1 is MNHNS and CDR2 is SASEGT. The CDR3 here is CASSPEVVGRLDTGELFF. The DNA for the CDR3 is TGTGCCAGCAGCCCAGAGGTCGTGGGCAGGTTAGACACCGGGGAGCTGTTTTTT.

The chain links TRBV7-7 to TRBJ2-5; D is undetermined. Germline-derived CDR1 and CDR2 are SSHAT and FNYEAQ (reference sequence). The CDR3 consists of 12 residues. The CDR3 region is CACSLVGETQYF. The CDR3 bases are TGTGCTTGCAGCTTGGTGGGAGAGACCCAGTACTTC.

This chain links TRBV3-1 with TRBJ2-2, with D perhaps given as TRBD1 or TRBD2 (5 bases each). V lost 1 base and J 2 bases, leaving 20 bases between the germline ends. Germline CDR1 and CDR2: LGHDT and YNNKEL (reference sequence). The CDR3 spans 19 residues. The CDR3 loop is CASSQVYIWGKLNTGELFF. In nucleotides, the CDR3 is TGTGCCAGCAGCCAAGTGTATATTTGGGGGAAACTAAACACCGGGGAGCTGTTTTTT.

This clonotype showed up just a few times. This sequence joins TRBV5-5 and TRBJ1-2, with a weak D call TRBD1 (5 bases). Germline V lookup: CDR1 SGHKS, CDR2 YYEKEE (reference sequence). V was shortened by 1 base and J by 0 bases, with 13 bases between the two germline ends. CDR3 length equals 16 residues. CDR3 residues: CASSLWVGVANYGYTF. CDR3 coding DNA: TGTGCCAGCAGCTTGTGGGTAGGGGTGGCTAACTATGGCTACACCTTC.